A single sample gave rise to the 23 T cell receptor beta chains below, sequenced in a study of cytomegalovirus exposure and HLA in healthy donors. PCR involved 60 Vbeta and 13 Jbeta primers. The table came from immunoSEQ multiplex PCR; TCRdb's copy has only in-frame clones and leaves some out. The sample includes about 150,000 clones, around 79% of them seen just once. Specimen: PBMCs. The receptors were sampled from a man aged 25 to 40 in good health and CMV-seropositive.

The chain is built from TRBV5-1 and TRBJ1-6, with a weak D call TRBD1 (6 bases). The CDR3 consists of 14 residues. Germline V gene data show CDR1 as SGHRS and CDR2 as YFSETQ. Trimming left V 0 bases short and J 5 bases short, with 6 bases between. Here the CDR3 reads CASSLGTDNSPLHF. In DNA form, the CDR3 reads TGCGCCAGCAGCTTGGGGACAGATAATTCACCCCTCCACTTT.

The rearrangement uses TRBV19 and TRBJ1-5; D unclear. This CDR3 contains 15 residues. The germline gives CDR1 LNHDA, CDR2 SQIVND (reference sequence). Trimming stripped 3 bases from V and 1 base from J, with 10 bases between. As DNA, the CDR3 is TGTGCCAGTAGTATGGAGGTCGGAAGCAATCAGCCCCAGCATTTT. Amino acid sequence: CASSMEVGSNQPQHF.

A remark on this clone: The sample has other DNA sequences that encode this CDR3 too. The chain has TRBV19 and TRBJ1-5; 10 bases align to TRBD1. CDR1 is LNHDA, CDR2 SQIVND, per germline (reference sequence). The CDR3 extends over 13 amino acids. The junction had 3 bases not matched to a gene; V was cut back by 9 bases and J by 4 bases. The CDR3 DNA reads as TGTGCCAGCAAGGGACAGGGGAATCAGCCCCAGCATTTT. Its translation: CASKGQGNQPQHF.

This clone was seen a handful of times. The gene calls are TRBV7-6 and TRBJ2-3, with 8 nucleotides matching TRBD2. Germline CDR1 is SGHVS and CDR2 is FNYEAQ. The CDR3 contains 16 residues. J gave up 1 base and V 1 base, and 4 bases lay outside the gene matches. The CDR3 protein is CASSLGTSRRTDTQYF. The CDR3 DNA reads TGTGCCAGCAGCTTAGGGACTAGCAGACGCACAGATACGCAGTATTTT.

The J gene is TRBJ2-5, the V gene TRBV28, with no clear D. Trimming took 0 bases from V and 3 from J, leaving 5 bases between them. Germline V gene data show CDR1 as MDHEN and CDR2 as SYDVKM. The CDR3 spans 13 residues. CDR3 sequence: CASSLWAEETQYF. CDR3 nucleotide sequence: TGTGCCAGCAGTTTATGGGCAGAAGAGACCCAGTACTTC.

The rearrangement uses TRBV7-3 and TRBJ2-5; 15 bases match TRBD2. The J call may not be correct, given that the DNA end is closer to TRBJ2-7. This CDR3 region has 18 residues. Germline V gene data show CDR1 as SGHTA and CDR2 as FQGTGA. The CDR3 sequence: CASSTAGTSGRLSYEQYF. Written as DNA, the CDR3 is TGTGCCAGCAGCACCGCCGGGACTAGCGGGAGGCTGTCCTACGAGCAGTACTTC.

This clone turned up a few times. As DNA, the CDR3 is TGTGCCTGGACCTGGGGCGGGGGGGAAGGGGAGACCCAGTACTTC. Its translation is CAWTWGGGEGETQYF. The rearrangement links TRBV30 to TRBJ2-5; 9 bases line up with TRBD2. From germline, CDR1 is GTSNPN and CDR2 SVGIG (reference sequence). The V segment lost 4 bases and the J segment 5 bases; nucleotides outside the gene matches: 11. There are 15 residues in the CDR3.

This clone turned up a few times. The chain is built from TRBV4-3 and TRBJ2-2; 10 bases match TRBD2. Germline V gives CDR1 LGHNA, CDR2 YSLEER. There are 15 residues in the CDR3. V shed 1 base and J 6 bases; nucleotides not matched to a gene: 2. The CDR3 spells CASSQASGGAGELFF. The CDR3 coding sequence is TGCGCCAGCAGCCAAGCCAGCGGGGGGGCCGGGGAGCTGTTTTTT.

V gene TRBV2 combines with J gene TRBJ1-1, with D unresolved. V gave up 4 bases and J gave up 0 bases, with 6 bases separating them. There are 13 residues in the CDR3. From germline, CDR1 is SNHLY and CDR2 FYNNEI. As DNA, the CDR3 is TGTGCCAGCAGTGCACAGTTGAACACTGAAGCTTTCTTT. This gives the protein CASSAQLNTEAFF.

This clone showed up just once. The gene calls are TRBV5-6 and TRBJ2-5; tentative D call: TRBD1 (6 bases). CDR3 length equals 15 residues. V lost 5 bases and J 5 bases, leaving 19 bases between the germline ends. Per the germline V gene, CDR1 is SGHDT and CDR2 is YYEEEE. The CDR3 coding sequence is TGTGCCAGCAGAAGGGGCACAGGGTGGCTGGAGACCCAGTACTTC. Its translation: CASRRGTGWLETQYF.

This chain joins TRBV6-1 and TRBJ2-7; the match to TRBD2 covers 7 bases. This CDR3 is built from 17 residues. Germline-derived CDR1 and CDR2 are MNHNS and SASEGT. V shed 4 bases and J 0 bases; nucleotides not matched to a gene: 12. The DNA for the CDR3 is TGTGCCAGCAGTGCCCCCTTTCCAGCGGGACTCTCCTACGAGCAGTACTTC. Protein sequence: CASSAPFPAGLSYEQYF.

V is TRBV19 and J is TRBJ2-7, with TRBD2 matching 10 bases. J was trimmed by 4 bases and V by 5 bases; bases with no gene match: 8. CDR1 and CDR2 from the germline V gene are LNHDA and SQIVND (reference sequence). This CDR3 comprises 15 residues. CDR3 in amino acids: CASSRAGGQGYEQYF. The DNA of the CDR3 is TGTGCCAGTAGTCGAGCGGGGGGGCAAGGGTACGAGCAGTACTTC.

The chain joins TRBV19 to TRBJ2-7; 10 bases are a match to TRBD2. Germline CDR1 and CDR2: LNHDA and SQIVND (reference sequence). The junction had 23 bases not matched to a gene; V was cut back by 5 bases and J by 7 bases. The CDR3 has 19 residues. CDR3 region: CASSPLGETSGRGTREQYF. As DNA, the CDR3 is TGTGCCAGTAGTCCTTTGGGGGAGACTAGCGGGCGAGGTACGCGTGAGCAGTACTTC. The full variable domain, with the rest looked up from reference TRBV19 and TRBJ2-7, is DGGITQSPKYLFRKEGQNVTLSCEQNLNHDAMYWYRQDPGQGLRLIYYSQIVNDFQKGDIAEGYSVSREKKESFPLTVTSAQKNPTAFYLCASSPLGETSGRGTREQYFGPGTRLTVT.

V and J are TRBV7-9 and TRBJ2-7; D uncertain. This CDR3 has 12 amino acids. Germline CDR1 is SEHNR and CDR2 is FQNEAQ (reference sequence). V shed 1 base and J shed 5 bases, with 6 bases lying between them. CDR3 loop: CASSLVQDEQYF. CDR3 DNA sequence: TGTGCCAGCAGCTTAGTTCAGGACGAGCAGTACTTC.

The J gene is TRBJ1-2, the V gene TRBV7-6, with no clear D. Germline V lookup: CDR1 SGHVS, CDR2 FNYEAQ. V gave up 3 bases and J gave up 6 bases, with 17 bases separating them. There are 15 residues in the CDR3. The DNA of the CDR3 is TGTGCCAGCAGCTTGGAGGGAGGAGTGCTAAATGGCTACACCTTC. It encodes CASSLEGGVLNGYTF.

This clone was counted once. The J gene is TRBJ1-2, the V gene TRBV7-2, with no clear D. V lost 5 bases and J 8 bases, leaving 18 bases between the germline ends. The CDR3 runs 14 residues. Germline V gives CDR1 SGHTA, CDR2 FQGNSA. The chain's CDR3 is CASSPQRGQVGYTF. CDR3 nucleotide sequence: TGTGCCAGCAGCCCCCAAAGAGGGCAAGTAGGCTACACCTTC.

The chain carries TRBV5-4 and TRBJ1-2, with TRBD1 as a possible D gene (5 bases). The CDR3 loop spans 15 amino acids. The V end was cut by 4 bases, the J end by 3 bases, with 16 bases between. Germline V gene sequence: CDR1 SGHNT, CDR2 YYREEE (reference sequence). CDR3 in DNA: TGTGCCAGCAGCAACGGCGCAGGGATGGACTATGGCTACACCTTC. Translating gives CASSNGAGMDYGYTF.

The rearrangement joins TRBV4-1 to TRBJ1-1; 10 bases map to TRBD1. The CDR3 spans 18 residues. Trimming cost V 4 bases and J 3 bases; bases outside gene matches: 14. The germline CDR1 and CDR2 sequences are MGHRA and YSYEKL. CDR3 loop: CASSRGNGLTGGDTEAFF. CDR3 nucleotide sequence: TGCGCCAGCAGCCGCGGAAACGGCCTGACAGGGGGCGACACTGAAGCTTTCTTT.

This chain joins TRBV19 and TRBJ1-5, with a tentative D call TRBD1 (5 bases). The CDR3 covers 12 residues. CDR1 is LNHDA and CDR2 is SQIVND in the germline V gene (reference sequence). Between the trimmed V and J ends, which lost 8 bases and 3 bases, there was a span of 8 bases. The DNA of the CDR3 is TGTGCCAGTCACAGGCTCAATCAGCCCCAGCATTTT. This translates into CASHRLNQPQHF.

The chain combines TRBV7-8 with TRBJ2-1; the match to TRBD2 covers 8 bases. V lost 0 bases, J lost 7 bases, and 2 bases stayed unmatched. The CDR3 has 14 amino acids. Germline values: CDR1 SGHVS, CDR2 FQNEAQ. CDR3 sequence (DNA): TGTGCCAGCAGCTTAGCGGTAGCGGGGAATGAGCAGTTCTTC. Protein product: CASSLAVAGNEQFF.

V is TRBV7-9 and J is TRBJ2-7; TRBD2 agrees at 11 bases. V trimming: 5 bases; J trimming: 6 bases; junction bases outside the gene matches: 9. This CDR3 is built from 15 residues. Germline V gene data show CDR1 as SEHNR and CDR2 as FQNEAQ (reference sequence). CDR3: CASSLGTSGASEQYF. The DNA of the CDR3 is TGTGCCAGCAGCCTGGGGACTAGCGGAGCATCCGAGCAGTACTTC. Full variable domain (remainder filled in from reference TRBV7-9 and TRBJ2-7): DTGVSQNPRHKITKRGQNVTFRCDPISEHNRLYWYRQTLGQGPEFLTYFQNEAQLEKSRLLSDRFSAERPKGSFSTLEIQRTEQGDSAMYLCASSLGTSGASEQYFGPGTRLTVT.

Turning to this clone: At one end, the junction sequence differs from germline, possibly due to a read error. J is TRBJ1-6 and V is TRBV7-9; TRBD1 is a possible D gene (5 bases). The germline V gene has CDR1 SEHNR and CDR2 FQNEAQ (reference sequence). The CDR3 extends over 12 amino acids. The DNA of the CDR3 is TGTTCCAGCAGCCAGGGAAATTCACCCCTCCACTTT. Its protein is CSSSQGNSPLHF.

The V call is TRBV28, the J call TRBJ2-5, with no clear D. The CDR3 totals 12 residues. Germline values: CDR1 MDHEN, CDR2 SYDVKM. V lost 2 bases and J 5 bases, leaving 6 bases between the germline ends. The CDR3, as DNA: TGTGCCAGCAGTTTACGAGAGGAGACCCAGTACTTC. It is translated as CASSLREETQYF.